Only one count was recorded for the clone carrying this T cell receptor (beta chain). This sample was included in a study of blood T cell repertoires in COVID-19. As for the study in general: Material from acute and convalescent COVID-19 was sourced from the United States, Italy and Spain. T cells, B-cell-depleted T cells, or PBMCs supplied cDNA or gDNA.

In germline, CDR1 is MDHEN, CDR2 SYDVKM. V trimming: 5 bases; J trimming: 2 bases; junction bases outside the gene matches: 10. The CDR3 runs 18 residues. Original methodology: Amplification with reference gene primers provided the estimates of nucleated cell counts. Only in-frame clones appear in the TCRdb table, and some are missing; sequencing was by immunoSEQ multiplex PCR. From that table come the V and J calls and clone size; the DNA was used to work out D and trimming. Here the sample spans about 380,000 clones, 89% being singletons. The genes are TRBV28 and TRBJ2-3; 13 bases are shared with TRBD2. This sequence was found in a man aged 40-50 years with acute or convalescent COVID-19. The sample was peripheral blood. CDR3 loop: CASSARLAGGWVTDTQYF. The CDR3 DNA reads as TGTGCCAGCAGTGCTCGACTAGCGGGGGGCTGGGTCACAGATACGCAGTATTTT.